Reported below is one TCR beta chain. Patients in Seattle were enrolled during active infection, then followed longitudinally. The CDR3 covers 15 residues. CDR1 MDHEN and CDR2 SYDVKM come from the germline V gene. V lost 6 bases to trimming and J lost 3 bases, with 15 bases between them. This record comes from a study of blood T cell repertoires in COVID-19. Whole-study context: The United States, Italy and Spain supplied acute and convalescent COVID-19 samples. PBMCs, B-cell-depleted T cells, or T cells provided the cDNA or gDNA that made up the material.

Some clones are missing from TCRdb's copy, which holds only in-frame ones; the method was immunoSEQ multiplex PCR. The sample yields approximately 200,000 clones, more than 80% seen once. The sequence derives from a man aged 25-45 years with COVID-19, enrolled during active disease. The sample consisted of peripheral blood. This chain links TRBV28 with TRBJ1-3; D possibly corresponds to TRBD1 (5 bases). Here the CDR3 DNA reads TGTGCCAGCAGAACAACAGGAAAAGGTGGAAACACCATATATTTT. Translating gives CASRTTGKGGNTIYF.